The entry below gives a single TCR beta chain sequence along with its context. The sample belongs to a study of shared clonotypes between healthy human individuals. The study ran the assay at deep level. Template for every sorted-subset replicate PCR totaled around 210 ng DNA, roughly 30,000 T cell genomes. Generated by immunoSEQ multiplex PCR, the TCRdb table keeps only in-frame clones and is missing some. The sample yields more than 2 million clones, more than 90% seen once. Germline lookup yields CDR1 KGHSH and CDR2 LQKENI. With V trimmed by 3 bases and J by 4 bases, 5 bases remained unmatched. CDR3 length equals 14 residues. Caucasian adults living in Nashville, Tennessee, provided all samples. Into CD45RA+ naive and CD45RA-negative memory subsets, the CD4+ cells were split.

Sequenced input: naive CD4+ T cells sorted from blood. Described subset: CD45RA+ positively selected. The genes are TRBV18 and TRBJ2-5, with 7 bases aligning to TRBD2. The sequence was obtained from a man between 18 and 35 years old in good health. CDR3 loop: CASSPGRAPETQYF. The CDR3 region has the DNA TGTGCCAGCTCACCGGGGAGGGCCCCAGAGACCCAGTACTTC.